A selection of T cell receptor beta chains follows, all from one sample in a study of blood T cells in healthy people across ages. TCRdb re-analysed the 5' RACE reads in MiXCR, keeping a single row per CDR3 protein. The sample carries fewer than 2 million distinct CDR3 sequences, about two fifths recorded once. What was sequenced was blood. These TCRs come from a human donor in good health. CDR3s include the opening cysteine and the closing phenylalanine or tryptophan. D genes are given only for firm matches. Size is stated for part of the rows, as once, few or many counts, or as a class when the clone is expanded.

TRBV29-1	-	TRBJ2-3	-	CSVEDLKGMSDTQYF	TGCAGCGTTGAAGATCTGAAGGGGATGTCGGATACGCAGTATTTT
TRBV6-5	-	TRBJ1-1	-	CASSSAEGRTEAFF	TGTGCCAGCAGTTCCGCCGAAGGAAGGACTGAAGCTTTCTTT
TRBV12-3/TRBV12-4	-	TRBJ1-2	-	CASSLKNSYGYTF	TGTGCCAGCAGTTTAAAGAATAGTTATGGCTACACCTTC
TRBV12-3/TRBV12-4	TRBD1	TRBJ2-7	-	CASTKGQAWEQYF	TGTGCCAGCACCAAGGGACAGGCGTGGGAGCAGTACTTC
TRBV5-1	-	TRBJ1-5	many	CASSTDGGLGQPQHF	TGCGCCAGCAGCACTGACGGGGGCCTCGGACAGCCCCAGCATTTT
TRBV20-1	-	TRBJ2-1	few	CSASLWAGSSYNEQFF	TGCAGTGCTAGCCTTTGGGCGGGGAGCTCCTACAATGAGCAGTTCTTC
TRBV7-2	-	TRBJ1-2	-	CASSLEASRYGYTF	TGTGCCAGCAGCTTAGAGGCTTCGAGGTATGGCTACACCTTC
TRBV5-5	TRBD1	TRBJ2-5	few	CASSQGQGEIETQYF	TGTGCCAGCAGCCAGGGACAGGGAGAGATCGAGACCCAGTACTTC
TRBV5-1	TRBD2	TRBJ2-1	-	CASSPRAGSGGEQFF	TGCGCCAGCAGCCCCCGGGCGGGGAGCGGGGGTGAGCAGTTCTTC
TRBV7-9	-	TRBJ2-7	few	CASGPVGSSYEQYF	TGTGCCAGCGGACCGGTAGGGAGCTCCTACGAGCAGTACTTC
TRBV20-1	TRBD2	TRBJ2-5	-	CSPSGGQETQYF	TGCAGTCCCAGCGGGGGCCAAGAGACCCAGTACTTC
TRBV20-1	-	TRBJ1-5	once	CSARNSLNQPQHF	TGCAGTGCTAGAAATTCCTTAAATCAGCCCCAGCATTTT
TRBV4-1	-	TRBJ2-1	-	CASSQVDGVDEQFF	TGCGCCAGCAGCCAAGTCGACGGGGTCGATGAGCAGTTCTTC
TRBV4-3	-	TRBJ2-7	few	CASSQLGQMGHEQYF	TGCGCCAGCAGCCAACTAGGACAGATGGGTCACGAGCAGTACTTC
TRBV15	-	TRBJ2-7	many	CATSRDVGFYEQYF	TGTGCCACCAGCAGAGATGTCGGGTTCTACGAGCAGTACTTC
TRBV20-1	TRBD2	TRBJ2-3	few	CSPLRGDTDTQYF	TGCAGCCCATTGCGGGGGGACACAGATACGCAGTATTTT
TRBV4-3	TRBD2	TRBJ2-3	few	CASSQDLIAGGPLIGTDTQYF	TGCGCCAGCAGCCAAGATTTAATAGCGGGGGGTCCCTTAATTGGCACAGATACGCAGTATTTT
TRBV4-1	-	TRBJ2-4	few	CASSQAWKGDPKNIQYF	TGCGCCAGCAGCCAAGCTTGGAAGGGGGATCCCAAAAACATTCAGTACTTC